One sample yielded the 12 T cell receptor beta chains listed below, sequenced in a study of identical twins. TCRdb recomputed calls from the 5' RACE reads with MiXCR, one row per CDR3 protein. Of roughly 570,000 distinct CDR3 sequences detected, just under 10% appear once; the ten largest clones hold around 3.1%. In addition, the sample was reused for a study of yellow fever vaccine responses in identical twins.

Material: PBMCs. These receptors were obtained from a woman younger than 35 in good health.

The chain links TRBV5-1 to TRBJ2-5; D is unresolved. The CDR3 has 15 amino acids. Germline assignment: CDR1 SGHRS and CDR2 YFSETQ. V shed 3 bases and J shed 5 bases, with 17 bases lying between them. This chain's CDR3 is CASSWNLGPGETQYF. The CDR3 nucleotides read TGCGCCAGCAGCTGGAATTTGGGCCCCGGGGAGACCCAGTACTTC. The whole variable domain, remainder taken from reference TRBV5-1 and TRBJ2-5, is KAGVTQTPRYLIKTRGQQVTLSCSPISGHRSVSWYQQTPGQGLQFLFEYFSETQRNKGNFPGRFSGRQFSNSRSEMNVSTLELGDSALYLCASSWNLGPGETQYFGPGTRLLVL.

This chain uses TRBV29-1 with TRBJ2-1, with 10 bases matching TRBD2. The CDR3 spans 16 residues. V lost 5 bases, J lost 3 bases, and 10 bases stayed unmatched. The V gene's germline CDR1 is SQVTM and CDR2 ANQGSEA. The CDR3 is CSVLVSLAGVYNEQFF. The CDR3 nucleotides read TGCAGCGTTCTCGTCTCCCTAGCGGGGGTCTACAATGAGCAGTTCTTC.

At least ten counts were recorded for this clonotype. This chain links TRBV25-1 with TRBJ2-5, with 8 bases matching TRBD2. This CDR3 has 16 amino acids. Germline CDR1 MGHDK, CDR2 SYGVNS. The V gene end was trimmed by 2 bases and the J gene end by 2 bases; junction bases not matched to a gene: 7. The CDR3 sequence: CASSETTSAAQETQYF. The CDR3 region has the DNA TGTGCCAGCAGTGAAACGACTAGCGCCGCACAAGAGACCCAGTACTTC.

The gene calls are TRBV6-2 or TRBV6-3 and TRBJ2-3; D is perhaps TRBD1 (6 bases). This CDR3 contains 18 residues. The V end was cut by 0 bases, the J end by 2 bases, with 18 bases between. CDR1 and CDR2 (germline): MNHEY, SVGEGT. The CDR3: CASSYSVWDTNPTDTQYF. Written as DNA, the CDR3 is TGTGCCAGCAGTTACTCGGTTTGGGACACGAATCCCACAGATACGCAGTATTTT.

This clonotype appeared a few times. The rearrangement joins TRBV15 to TRBJ1-1; D ambiguous. From germline, CDR1 is LNHNV and CDR2 YYDKDF (reference sequence). This CDR3 spans 12 amino acids. V was trimmed by 8 bases and J by 4 bases, leaving 11 bases between them. CDR3 in amino acids: CATSNRGTEAFF. DNA for the CDR3: TGTGCCACCTCAAATAGAGGCACTGAAGCTTTCTTT.

This clonotype has ten or more counts. The J gene is TRBJ2-7, the V gene TRBV5-1; tentatively, D is TRBD2 (6 bases). Germline CDR1 SGHRS, CDR2 YFSETQ. The ends were cut back, 4 bases at V and 4 bases at J, with 15 bases in the middle. The CDR3 has 14 amino acids. The CDR3 loop reads CASSTLPTSYEQYF. Written as DNA, the CDR3 is TGCGCCAGCAGCACCCTGCCGACTAGTTACGAGCAGTACTTC.

This clonotype was seen many times. V is TRBV28 and J is TRBJ1-3, with D unresolved. Germline-derived CDR1 and CDR2 are MDHEN and SYDVKM. This CDR3 has 16 residues. With 6 bases removed from V and 0 bases from J, the gap between germline ends came to 15 bases. The CDR3 coding sequence is TGTGCCAGCAGCTCCGGTGGAGCTCGCTCTGGAAACACCATATATTTT. It yields the protein CASSSGGARSGNTIYF.

This clonotype was seen a few times. The CDR3 loop reads CASNSGLAREQYF. The CDR3 DNA is TGTGCCAGCAATTCTGGACTAGCTCGAGAGCAGTACTTC. The V call is TRBV7-6, the J call TRBJ2-7, with 8 bases identical to TRBD2. J gave up 7 bases and V 7 bases, and 9 bases lay outside the gene matches. There are 13 residues in the CDR3. Germline CDR1 and CDR2: SGHVS and FNYEAQ.

This clonotype appeared many times. J is TRBJ2-5 and V is TRBV5-1, with D maybe TRBD1 (6 bases). V gave up 4 bases and J gave up 5 bases, with 21 bases separating them. Germline V lookup: CDR1 SGHRS, CDR2 YFSETQ. This CDR3 region has 16 residues. In DNA, the CDR3 is TGCGCCAGCAGCGTGGTAGGACAGAGAGGCGTGGAGACCCAGTACTTC. Protein product: CASSVVGQRGVETQYF.

The chain links TRBV20-1 to TRBJ2-7; D is perhaps TRBD2 (5 bases). The V end was cut by 4 bases, the J end by 3 bases, with 13 bases between. CDR3 length: 13 residues. Germline V gives CDR1 DFQATT, CDR2 SNEGSKA (reference sequence). CDR3: CSAIRGLDYEQYF. As DNA, the CDR3 is TGCAGTGCTATACGCGGGCTTGACTACGAGCAGTACTTC.

A few counts support this clonotype. This chain connects TRBV20-1 to TRBJ2-7, with TRBD2 matching over 10 bases. Germline values: CDR1 DFQATT, CDR2 SNEGSKA (reference sequence). The CDR3 is 15 residues long. The V segment lost 5 bases and the J segment 3 bases; nucleotides outside the gene matches: 10. CDR3 in amino acids: CSAQGRLAGVYEQYF. DNA for the CDR3: TGCAGTGCTCAAGGCCGGCTAGCGGGAGTCTACGAGCAGTACTTC.

This clonotype was observed a few times. The chain joins TRBV7-2 to TRBJ2-7, with no clear D. V lost 4 bases, J lost 2 bases, and 12 bases lay in between. Germline V gene lookup returns CDR1 SGHTA and CDR2 FQGNSA. The CDR3 spans 14 residues. CDR3 protein: CASSSRSVAYEQYF. CDR3 bases: TGTGCCAGCAGCTCTAGGTCGGTGGCCTACGAGCAGTACTTC.